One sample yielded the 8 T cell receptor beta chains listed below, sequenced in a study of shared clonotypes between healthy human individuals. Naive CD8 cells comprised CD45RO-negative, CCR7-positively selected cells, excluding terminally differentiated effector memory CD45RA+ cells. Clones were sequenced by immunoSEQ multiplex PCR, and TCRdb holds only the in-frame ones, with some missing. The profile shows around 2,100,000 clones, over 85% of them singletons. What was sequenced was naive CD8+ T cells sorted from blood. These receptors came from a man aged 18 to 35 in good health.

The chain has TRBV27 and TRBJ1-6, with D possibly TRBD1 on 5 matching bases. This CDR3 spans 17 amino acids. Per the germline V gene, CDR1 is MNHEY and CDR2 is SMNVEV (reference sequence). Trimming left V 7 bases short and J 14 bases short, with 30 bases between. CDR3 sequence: CASTPLGPTGWGGALHF. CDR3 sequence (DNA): TGTGCCAGCACCCCCTTAGGCCCCACAGGCTGGGGAGGGGCCCTCCACTTT.

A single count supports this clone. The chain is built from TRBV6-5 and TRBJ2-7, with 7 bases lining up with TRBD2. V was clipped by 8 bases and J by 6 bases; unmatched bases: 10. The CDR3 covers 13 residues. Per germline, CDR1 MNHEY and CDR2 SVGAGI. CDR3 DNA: TGTGCCAGCCGCTTCGGGGGGTTTGGCGAGCAGTACTTC. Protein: CASRFGGFGEQYF.

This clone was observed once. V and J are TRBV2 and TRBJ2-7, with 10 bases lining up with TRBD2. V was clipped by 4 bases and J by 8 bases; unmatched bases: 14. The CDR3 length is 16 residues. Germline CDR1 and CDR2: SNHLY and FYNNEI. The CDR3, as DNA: TGTGCCAGCAGTGGGCCGCAGCGGGAGGGCCCGAATAAGCAGTACTTC. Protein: CASSGPQREGPNKQYF.

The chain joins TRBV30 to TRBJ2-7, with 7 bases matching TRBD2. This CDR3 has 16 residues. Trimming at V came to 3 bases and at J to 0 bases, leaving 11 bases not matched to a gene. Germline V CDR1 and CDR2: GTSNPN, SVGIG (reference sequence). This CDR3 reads CAWSRSRGELSYEQYF. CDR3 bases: TGTGCCTGGAGCCGAAGCCGGGGGGAACTCTCCTACGAGCAGTACTTC.

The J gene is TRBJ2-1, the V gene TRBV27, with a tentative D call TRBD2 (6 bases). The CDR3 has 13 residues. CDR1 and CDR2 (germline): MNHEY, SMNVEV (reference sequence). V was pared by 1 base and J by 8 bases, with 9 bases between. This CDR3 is CASSLLSGDEQFF. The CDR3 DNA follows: TGTGCCAGCAGTTTATTATCGGGGGATGAGCAGTTCTTC.

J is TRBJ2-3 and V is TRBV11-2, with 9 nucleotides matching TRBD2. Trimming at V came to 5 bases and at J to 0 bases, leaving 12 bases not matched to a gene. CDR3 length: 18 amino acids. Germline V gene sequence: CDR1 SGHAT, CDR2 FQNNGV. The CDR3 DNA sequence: TGTGCCAGCAGCCTCGTAGGGGGACTAGCACAGAGCACAGATACGCAGTATTTT. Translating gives CASSLVGGLAQSTDTQYF.

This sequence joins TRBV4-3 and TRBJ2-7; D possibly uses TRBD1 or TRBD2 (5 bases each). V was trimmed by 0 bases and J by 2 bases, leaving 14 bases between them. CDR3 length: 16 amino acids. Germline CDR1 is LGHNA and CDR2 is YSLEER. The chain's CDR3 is CASSQDTGRSTYEQYF. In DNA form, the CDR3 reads TGCGCCAGCAGCCAAGATACGGGACGGTCCACCTACGAGCAGTACTTC.

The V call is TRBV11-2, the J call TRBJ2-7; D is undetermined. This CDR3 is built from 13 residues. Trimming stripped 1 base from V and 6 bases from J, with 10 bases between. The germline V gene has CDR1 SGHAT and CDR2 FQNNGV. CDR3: CASSLVLAAEQYF. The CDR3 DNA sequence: TGTGCCAGCAGCTTAGTCCTGGCAGCCGAGCAGTACTTC.